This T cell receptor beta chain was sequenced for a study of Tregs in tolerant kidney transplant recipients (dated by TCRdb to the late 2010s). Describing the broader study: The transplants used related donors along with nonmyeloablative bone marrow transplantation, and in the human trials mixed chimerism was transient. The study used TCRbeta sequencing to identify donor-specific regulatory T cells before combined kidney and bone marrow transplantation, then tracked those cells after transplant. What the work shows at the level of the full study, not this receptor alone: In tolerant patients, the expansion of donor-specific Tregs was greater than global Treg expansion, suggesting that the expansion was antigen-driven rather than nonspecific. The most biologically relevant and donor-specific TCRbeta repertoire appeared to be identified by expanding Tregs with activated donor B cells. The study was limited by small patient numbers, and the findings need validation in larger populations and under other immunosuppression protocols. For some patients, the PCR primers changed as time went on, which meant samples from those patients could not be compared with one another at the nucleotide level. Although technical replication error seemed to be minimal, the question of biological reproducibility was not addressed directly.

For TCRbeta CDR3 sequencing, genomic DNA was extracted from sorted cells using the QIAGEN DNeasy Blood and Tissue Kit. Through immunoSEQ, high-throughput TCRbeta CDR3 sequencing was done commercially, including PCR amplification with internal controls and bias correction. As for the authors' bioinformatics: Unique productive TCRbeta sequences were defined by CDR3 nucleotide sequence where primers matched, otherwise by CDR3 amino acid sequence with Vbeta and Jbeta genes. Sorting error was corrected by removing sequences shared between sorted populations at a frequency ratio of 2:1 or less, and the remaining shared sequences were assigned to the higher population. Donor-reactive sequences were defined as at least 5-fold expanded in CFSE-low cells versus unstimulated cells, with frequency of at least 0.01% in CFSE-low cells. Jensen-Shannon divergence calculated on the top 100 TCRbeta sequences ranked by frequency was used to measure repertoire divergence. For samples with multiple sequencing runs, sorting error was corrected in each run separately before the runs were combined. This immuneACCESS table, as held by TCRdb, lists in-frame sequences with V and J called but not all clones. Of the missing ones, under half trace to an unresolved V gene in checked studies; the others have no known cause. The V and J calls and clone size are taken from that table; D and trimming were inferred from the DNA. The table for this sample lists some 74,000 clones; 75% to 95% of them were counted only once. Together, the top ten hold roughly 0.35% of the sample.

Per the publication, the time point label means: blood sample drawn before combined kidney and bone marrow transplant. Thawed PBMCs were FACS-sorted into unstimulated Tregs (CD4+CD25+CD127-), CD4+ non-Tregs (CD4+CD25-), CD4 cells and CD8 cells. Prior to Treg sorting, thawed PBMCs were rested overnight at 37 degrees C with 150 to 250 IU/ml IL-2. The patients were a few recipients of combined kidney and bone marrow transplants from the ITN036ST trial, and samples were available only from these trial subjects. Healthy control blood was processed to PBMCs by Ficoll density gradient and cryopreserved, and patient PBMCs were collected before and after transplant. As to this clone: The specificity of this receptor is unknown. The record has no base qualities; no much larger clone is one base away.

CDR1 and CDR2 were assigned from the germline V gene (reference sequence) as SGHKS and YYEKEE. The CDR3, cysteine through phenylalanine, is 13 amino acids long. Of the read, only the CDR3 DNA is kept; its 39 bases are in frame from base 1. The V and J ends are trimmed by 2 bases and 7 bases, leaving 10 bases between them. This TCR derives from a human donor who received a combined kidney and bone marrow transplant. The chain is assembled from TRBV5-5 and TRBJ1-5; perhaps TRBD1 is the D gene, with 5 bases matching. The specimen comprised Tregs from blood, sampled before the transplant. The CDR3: CASSFGAQQPQHF. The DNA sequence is TGTGCCAGCAGCTTTGGGGCCCAGCAGCCCCAGCATTTT.